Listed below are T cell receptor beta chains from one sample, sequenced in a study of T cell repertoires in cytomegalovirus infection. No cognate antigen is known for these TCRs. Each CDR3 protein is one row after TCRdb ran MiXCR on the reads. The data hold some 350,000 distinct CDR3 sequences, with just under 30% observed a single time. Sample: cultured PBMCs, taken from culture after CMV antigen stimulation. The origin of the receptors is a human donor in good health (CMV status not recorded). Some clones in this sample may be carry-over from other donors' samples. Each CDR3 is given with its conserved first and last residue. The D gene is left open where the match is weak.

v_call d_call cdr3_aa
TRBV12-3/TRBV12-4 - CASSARGSSYEQYF
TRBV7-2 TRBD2 CASSPQGLAGGLSDEQYF
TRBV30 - CAWVSRVKTEAFF
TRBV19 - CASSIAGTPRANEQYF
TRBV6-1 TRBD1 CASTSGQAGMETQYF
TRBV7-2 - CASSPGHFYNEQFF
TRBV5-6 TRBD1 CASSLLDRRKFF
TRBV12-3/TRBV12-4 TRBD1 CASSTGQGRNQPQHF
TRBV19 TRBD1 CASIPPTGQGFGKNTEAFF
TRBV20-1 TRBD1 CSAQTGVLSNQPQHF
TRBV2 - CASSPLRETGELFF
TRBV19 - CASTFGGGNTGELFF
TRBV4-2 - CASSQGVQGTDTQYF
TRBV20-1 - CSARGGVHTGELFF
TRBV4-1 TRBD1 CASSRSGQESNQPQHF
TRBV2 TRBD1 CASGQGNYGYTF
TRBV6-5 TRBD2 CASNSLASGIYNEQFF
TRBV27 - CASSFQGREYGYTF
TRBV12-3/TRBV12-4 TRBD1 CASSLQDRVGEQYF
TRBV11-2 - CASSHGGADYGYTF
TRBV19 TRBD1 CASSMVGQVYNEQFF
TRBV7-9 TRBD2 CASSPSPGLAQETQYF
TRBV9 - CASSVARYNEQFF
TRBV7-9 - CASSLLRSNYGYTF
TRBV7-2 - CASSPLGGLQKQYF
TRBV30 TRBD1 CAFQRDRVTEAFF
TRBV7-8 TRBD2 CASTVSGSPYQETQYF
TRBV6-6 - CASSWRGGNTEAFF
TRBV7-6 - CASSSSGADEQYF
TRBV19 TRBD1 CASSIAGTGRSPLHF
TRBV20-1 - CSPQKDGEQFF
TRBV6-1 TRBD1 CASSSTGIGEQYF
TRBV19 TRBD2 CASSLYSGRAAGDTQYF
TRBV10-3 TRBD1 CAISTGETEAFF